Each of the 15 T cell receptor beta chains below was sequenced from the same sample in a study of T cell changes during pregnancy in multiple sclerosis. Sequencing used immunoSEQ multiplex PCR; TCRdb keeps in-frame clones, though not all of them. In the table there are roughly 45,000 clones, 95% of which are singletons. Material: CD8+ T cells from peripheral blood mononuclear cells, obtained in the first trimester of pregnancy. The receptors derive from a female donor with multiple sclerosis, enrolled in a pregnancy study.

The V and J genes are TRBV30 and TRBJ1-1; possible D gene TRBD1, 6 bases. The CDR3 length is 16 residues. CDR1 and CDR2 (germline): GTSNPN, SVGIG (reference sequence). Deletions cut 3 bases from V and 1 base from J, with 18 bases between. The CDR3 bases are TGTGCCTGGAGCCCCCAGGGGCGAAGCTGGAACACTGAAGCTTTCTTT. It translates to CAWSPQGRSWNTEAFF.

This chain uses TRBV5-4 with TRBJ2-7, with TRBD1 as a possible D gene (5 bases). The CDR3 runs to 16 residues. CDR1 is SGHNT, CDR2 YYREEE, per germline (reference sequence). V was pared by 3 bases and J by 0 bases, with 16 bases between. CDR3 DNA: TGTGCCAGCAGCTCCGCTCGGGCAGGGAACTCCTACGAGCAGTACTTC. This encodes CASSSARAGNSYEQYF.

The rearrangement uses TRBV28 and TRBJ2-1, with D perhaps matching TRBD2 (5 bases). This CDR3 has 14 residues. CDR1 and CDR2 (germline): MDHEN, SYDVKM. V shed 6 bases and J shed 2 bases, with 11 bases lying between them. The chain's CDR3 is CASSTEEAYNEQFF. The DNA for the CDR3 is TGTGCCAGCAGCACCGAGGAGGCCTACAATGAGCAGTTCTTC.

This chain joins TRBV10-2 and TRBJ2-7, with TRBD2 matching over 14 bases. Germline lookup yields CDR1 WSHSY and CDR2 SAAADI. This CDR3 comprises 15 residues. V was clipped by 10 bases and J by 5 bases; unmatched bases: 10. CDR3 sequence reads: CATHAQGLAGDEQYF. The CDR3 DNA is TGCGCCACCCACGCCCAGGGACTAGCGGGAGACGAGCAGTACTTC.

The CDR3 region has the DNA TGTGCCAGCAGCTTACGAGTGGGACTCCGTGGCCACGAGCAGTACTTC. Translating it yields CASSLRVGLRGHEQYF. The chain recombines TRBV7-6 with TRBJ2-7, with D possibly TRBD2 on 6 matching bases. The CDR3 totals 16 residues. CDR1 is SGHVS, CDR2 FNYEAQ, per germline. Trimming removed 2 bases at V and 5 bases at J, with 19 bases between.

V gene TRBV19 combines with J gene TRBJ1-1; 7 nucleotides align to TRBD1. Germline V CDR1 and CDR2: LNHDA, SQIVND (reference sequence). The CDR3 runs 13 residues. The V segment lost 8 bases and the J segment 4 bases; nucleotides outside the gene matches: 7. The CDR3 sequence is CASAWAGGTEAFF. CDR3 DNA sequence: TGTGCCAGTGCTTGGGCAGGGGGCACTGAAGCTTTCTTT.

V usage is TRBV6-4 and J usage is TRBJ2-2, with TRBD1 as a possible D gene (5 bases). Per the germline V gene, CDR1 is MRHNA and CDR2 is SNTAGT. The CDR3 runs 13 residues. Trimming stripped 3 bases from V and 6 bases from J, with 8 bases between. DNA of the CDR3: TGTGCCAGCAGTGAGAAGGGGTCCGGGGAGCTGTTTTTT. This translates into CASSEKGSGELFF.

This clone has a single count. The V call is TRBV27, the J call TRBJ2-1; TRBD2 matches at 11 bases. The CDR3 is made up of 14 amino acids. The V gene end was trimmed by 6 bases and the J gene end by 5 bases; junction bases not matched to a gene: 3. Germline-derived CDR1 and CDR2 are MNHEY and SMNVEV (reference sequence). CDR3: CASRTSGGNNEQFF. The DNA of the CDR3 is TGTGCCAGCAGAACTAGCGGGGGAAACAATGAGCAGTTCTTC.

The V gene is TRBV29-1, the J gene TRBJ1-2; 9 positions agree with TRBD1. This CDR3 spans 13 amino acids. Losses at the gene ends were 5 bases for V and 3 bases for J; bases not matched to a gene: 4. CDR1 is SQVTM, CDR2 ANQGSEA, per germline. The CDR3 region has the DNA TGCAGCGTTTGGACAGGGGCGGACTATGGCTACACCTTC. Protein sequence: CSVWTGADYGYTF.

This chain connects TRBV11-2 to TRBJ2-2, with D perhaps matching TRBD2 (6 bases). Trimming left V 1 base short and J 4 bases short, with 10 bases between. The CDR3 has 15 residues. The germline V gene encodes CDR1 SGHAT and CDR2 FQNNGV. CDR3 protein: CASSLAGVGTGELFF. The CDR3 DNA follows: TGTGCCAGCAGCTTAGCGGGAGTAGGCACCGGGGAGCTGTTTTTT.

Here the CDR3 reads CAWTSGGLDEQYF. In DNA, the CDR3 is TGTGCCTGGACCTCGGGGGGGCTAGACGAGCAGTACTTC. The chain couples TRBV30 to TRBJ2-7, with 8 nucleotides matching TRBD2. The V gene end was trimmed by 4 bases and the J gene end by 5 bases; junction bases not matched to a gene: 7. The CDR3 runs 13 residues. The germline V gene has CDR1 GTSNPN and CDR2 SVGIG (reference sequence).

The V gene is TRBV19, the J gene TRBJ2-1, with 8 bases that match TRBD2. Germline V gives CDR1 LNHDA, CDR2 SQIVND (reference sequence). CDR3 length: 16 amino acids. The junction had 7 bases not matched to a gene; V was cut back by 6 bases and J by 0 bases. CDR3 amino acids: CASRIGTRGSYNEQFF. In nucleotides, the CDR3 is TGTGCCAGTAGGATCGGGACTAGGGGCTCCTACAATGAGCAGTTCTTC.

The chain is built from TRBV5-5 and TRBJ2-7, with D perhaps matching TRBD2 (5 bases). The CDR3 covers 14 residues. Germline CDR1 reads SGHKS; CDR2 reads YYEKEE (reference sequence). V was trimmed by 5 bases and J by 5 bases, leaving 17 bases between them. The CDR3 spells CASRITGYLHEQYF. The CDR3 nucleotides read TGTGCCAGCAGAATAACGGGGTATCTCCACGAGCAGTACTTC.

This chain joins TRBV6-1 and TRBJ1-2, with 7 nucleotides matching TRBD1. Germline CDR1 is MNHNS and CDR2 is SASEGT. After removal of 0 bases from V and 0 bases from J, the junction contained 7 bases not matched to a gene. CDR3 size: 17 residues. CDR3 protein: CASSEAFGQETNYGYTF. The CDR3 DNA follows: TGTGCCAGCAGTGAAGCCTTTGGACAGGAAACTAACTATGGCTACACCTTC.

The chain is built from TRBV13 and TRBJ1-4, with 9 bases lining up with TRBD1. The CDR3 contains 15 residues. The ends lost 5 bases at V and 6 bases at J; junction bases unmatched: 7. The V gene's germline CDR1 is PRHDT and CDR2 FYEKMQ (reference sequence). The CDR3 DNA reads TGTGCCAGCAGCGCGACCGACAGGGGGGATGAAAAACTGTTTTTT. Encoded protein: CASSATDRGDEKLFF.